This TCR beta chain is drawn from a study of blood T cell repertoires in COVID-19. This CDR3 region has 16 residues. Between the trimmed V and J ends, which lost 2 bases and 3 bases, there was a span of 14 bases. Germline values: CDR1 KGHSH, CDR2 LQKENI. Study processing details: Quantification of nucleated cells was approximated via reference gene primer amplification. The data were produced by immunoSEQ multiplex PCR, yet TCRdb's version contains in-frame clones alone and is incomplete. V, J and clone size were drawn from that table, and D and trimming were deduced from the DNA. Here the sample spans about 210,000 clones, under 90% being singletons.

The chain links TRBV18 to TRBJ1-5; TRBD1 is a possible D gene (6 bases). Sequenced material: peripheral blood. The clonotype was recovered from a woman between 40 and 55 years old with active or convalescent COVID-19. CDR3 bases: TGTGCCAGCTCACCAAATACAGGGACCGACAATCAGCCCCAGCATTTT. Its translation is CASSPNTGTDNQPQHF.